This T cell receptor beta chain was identified during a study of CD8 T cells in ankylosing spondylitis. TCRdb called the 5' RACE reads again in MiXCR, with one record for every CDR3 protein. Among fewer than 750,000 distinct CDR3 sequences, under 20% were seen once, and the ten largest hold approximately 18%. Study-level findings and limits: There was a TCR beta motif, made of several highly homologous variants, that appeared characteristic of ankylosing spondylitis blood.

V was clipped by 1 base and J by 5 bases, with 9 bases between them. Germline CDR1 and CDR2: KGHSH and LQKENI. CDR3 length: 14 amino acids. Concerning this clonotype itself: Its cognate antigen is unknown.

The source is a male donor with ankylosing spondylitis. V and J are TRBV18 and TRBJ1-5; D not certain. Input material: blood, either unsorted or a sorted T cell fraction (not recorded which). The CDR3 coding sequence is TGTGCCAGCTCACCACAATCCGGGGATCAGCCCCAGCATTTT. This encodes CASSPQSGDQPQHF.